This T cell receptor beta chain was recorded in a study of blood T cells in healthy people across ages. Using a J-beta primer mix together with a sample-barcoded 5' primer, a second PCR was run for roughly 7 to 12 cycles. A single record per CDR3 protein comes from TCRdb applying MiXCR to the 5' RACE reads. The sample shows 730,000 or so distinct CDR3 sequences, 43% of them seen only once. From germline, CDR1 is SGHRS and CDR2 YFSETQ. CDR3 size: 14 residues. The clonotype comes from an older woman in good health. The sample taken for sequencing was blood. The chain employs TRBV5-1 and TRBJ2-7, with 11 bases fitting TRBD2. The J call is uncertain, as TRBJ2-5 better fits the DNA end. CDR3 coding DNA: TGCGCCAGCTATTCTAGCGGGGGGCCAAAGACCCAGTACTTC. It is translated as CASYSSGGPKTQYF.